These 3 T cell receptor beta chains were sequenced from one sample in a study of shared T cell receptors in the human thymus. Sequenced by immunoSEQ multiplex PCR; TCRdb stores in-frame clones only, minus some. The sample records hundreds of thousands of clones, approximately 95% being singletons. The specimen sequenced was thymocytes. These receptor sequences come from a human donor.

Here the CDR3 DNA reads TGTGCCAGCAGCTTTGGCGTATCCAATCAGCCCCAGCATTTT. Translation gives CASSFGVSNQPQHF. The J gene is TRBJ1-5, the V gene TRBV11-2; D unresolved. Trimming removed 3 bases at V and 3 bases at J, with 9 bases between. The CDR3 extends over 14 amino acids. Germline CDR1 SGHAT, CDR2 FQNNGV.

The rearrangement joins TRBV7-2 to TRBJ2-6; either TRBD1 or TRBD2 may supply D (7 bases each). The CDR3 covers 19 residues. Between the trimmed V and J ends, which lost 5 bases and 2 bases, there was a span of 22 bases. The germline CDR1 and CDR2 sequences are SGHTA and FQGNSA. CDR3 protein: CASSPKEGGGDPGANVLTF. The CDR3 DNA follows: TGTGCCAGCAGCCCAAAAGAGGGAGGGGGCGACCCTGGGGCCAACGTCCTGACTTTC.

The CDR3 DNA follows: TGTGCCAGCAGTGAATGGTTGAAGACCCAGTACTTC. It encodes CASSEWLKTQYF. The chain couples TRBV2 to TRBJ2-5; no definite D call. CDR1 SNHLY and CDR2 FYNNEI come from the germline V gene. V was clipped by 2 bases and J by 6 bases, with 7 bases between them. This CDR3 is built from 12 residues.